The rows below give T cell receptor beta chains drawn from one sample of a study of cytomegalovirus exposure and HLA in healthy donors. TCRdb's copy holds only in-frame clones and misses some; the assay was immunoSEQ multiplex PCR. The data show about 160,000 clones, nearly 90% seen once. The sample taken for sequencing was PBMCs. The receptors here all came from a man aged 18-30 years in good health and CMV-seropositive. CDR3s include the opening cysteine and the closing phenylalanine or tryptophan. A D gene is named only where the DNA matches it firmly. Some rows mark clone size as missing; the rest say once, few, many or name a class of expanded clone.

V	D	length	size	J	CDR3	DNA
TRBV5-8	TRBD1	15	NA	TRBJ2-3	CASSLTGVRTDTQYF	TGTGCCAGCAGCCTCACAGGGGTGCGCACAGATACGCAGTATTTT
TRBV27	TRBD2	15	NA	TRBJ2-7	CASSFVGTSHYEQYF	TGTGCCAGCAGTTTTGTGGGGACTAGTCACTACGAGCAGTACTTC
TRBV5-5	NA	15	NA	TRBJ1-5	CASSLGTVSNQPQHF	TGTGCCAGCAGCTTGGGAACAGTTAGCAATCAGCCCCAGCATTTT
TRBV28	NA	14	NA	TRBJ2-2	CASSRSGGPGELFF	TGTGCCAGCAGTCGGTCAGGGGGGCCCGGGGAGCTGTTTTTT
TRBV6-5	TRBD2	16	once	TRBJ2-1	CASSYTQGSGSYEQFF	TGTGCCAGCAGTTACACCCAGGGTAGCGGGAGCTATGAGCAGTTCTTC
TRBV29-1	NA	14	NA	TRBJ2-3	CSVERPRGTDTQYF	TGCAGCGTTGAAAGGCCCAGGGGCACAGATACGCAGTATTTT
TRBV5-4	TRBD2	15	NA	TRBJ2-5	CASSHPTSGAEAQYF	TGTGCCAGCAGCCATCCGACTAGCGGGGCGGAGGCCCAGTACTTC
TRBV29-1	NA	13	NA	TRBJ2-5	CSVDSGPQETQYF	TGCAGCGTTGACTCAGGTCCCCAAGAGACCCAGTACTTC
TRBV2	TRBD1	14	NA	TRBJ1-1	CASSAGTGRLEAFF	TGTGCCAGCAGTGCGGGGACAGGGCGTCTTGAAGCTTTCTTT
TRBV6-1	TRBD1	17	NA	TRBJ2-7	CASSDDPGTGGPYEQYF	TGTGCCAGCAGTGACGACCCTGGGACAGGCGGCCCCTACGAGCAGTACTTC
TRBV27	TRBD1	15	NA	TRBJ2-3	CASSFLDRGRHTQYF	TGTGCCAGCAGTTTCCTGGACAGGGGGCGGCATACGCAGTATTTT
TRBV5-1	TRBD2	14	NA	TRBJ2-1	CASSSAGGYNEQFF	TGCGCCAGCAGCTCCGCCGGGGGGTACAATGAGCAGTTCTTC
TRBV5-8	NA	13	NA	TRBJ2-7	CASSFRGVDEQYF	TGTGCCAGCAGCTTCCGGGGTGTCGACGAGCAGTACTTC
TRBV10-2	NA	15	NA	TRBJ2-7	CASSEARLSSYEQYF	TGCGCCAGCAGTGAGGCCAGGTTAAGCTCCTACGAGCAGTACTTC
TRBV9	NA	14	NA	TRBJ2-1	CASSVGQSYNEQFF	TGTGCCAGCAGCGTAGGCCAGTCCTACAATGAGCAGTTCTTC
TRBV5-1	TRBD1	16	NA	TRBJ2-2	CASSEAGTGLVGELFF	TGCGCCAGCAGCGAAGCCGGGACAGGTTTAGTCGGGGAGCTGTTTTTT
TRBV19	TRBD1	14	NA	TRBJ2-7	CASKKRQGTYEQYF	TGTGCCAGTAAAAAAAGACAGGGGACCTACGAGCAGTACTTC
TRBV7-8	NA	14	NA	TRBJ2-3	CASSFDIVTDTQYF	TGTGCCAGCAGCTTTGACATTGTCACAGATACGCAGTATTTT
TRBV28	TRBD2	13	NA	TRBJ2-1	CASSRGSFNEQFF	TGTGCCAGCAGCCGCGGGAGTTTCAATGAGCAGTTCTTC
TRBV7-8	TRBD2	15	NA	TRBJ2-1	CASSLGAGAYNEQFF	TGTGCCAGCAGCTTGGGTGCGGGGGCCTACAATGAGCAGTTCTTC
TRBV27	TRBD2	13	NA	TRBJ2-3	CASSRTRWDTQYF	TGTGCCAGCAGCCGGACTAGATGGGATACGCAGTATTTT
TRBV5-6	NA	11	NA	TRBJ2-7	CASSDGQKQYF	TGTGCCAGCAGCGACGGACAGAAGCAGTACTTC
TRBV28	TRBD2	15	NA	TRBJ2-1	CASILAGGRNNEQFF	TGTGCCAGCATATTAGCGGGAGGCCGTAACAATGAGCAGTTCTTC
TRBV19	TRBD1	14	NA	TRBJ1-5	CASTRQGGNQPQHF	TGTGCCAGTACTCGACAGGGGGGCAATCAGCCCCAGCATTTT
TRBV6-6	NA	16	NA	TRBJ1-1	CASSYFAGEMGTEAFF	TGTGCCAGCAGTTACTTTGCAGGGGAGATGGGCACTGAAGCTTTCTTT
TRBV7-9	NA	18	NA	TRBJ2-7	CASSLALIGRRASYEQYF	TGTGCCAGCAGCTTAGCCCTAATAGGACGGAGGGCTTCCTACGAGCAGTACTTC
TRBV15	TRBD2	16	NA	TRBJ2-5	CATSRDLGLVKETQYF	TGTGCCACCAGCAGGGACTTGGGACTAGTCAAAGAGACCCAGTACTTC
TRBV5-1	NA	14	NA	TRBJ2-3	CASRREYGTDTQYF	TGCGCCAGTCGACGGGAGTACGGTACAGATACGCAGTATTTT
TRBV29-1	NA	15	NA	TRBJ2-7	CSGPANGDSLGEQYF	TGCAGCGGGCCAGCGAATGGGGACTCACTCGGGGAGCAGTACTTC
TRBV7-6	TRBD2	15	few	TRBJ2-7	CASSLVAGGTYEQYF	TGTGCCAGCAGCTTAGTAGCGGGGGGGACCTACGAGCAGTACTTC
TRBV18	NA	13	few	TRBJ2-7	CASSETESYEQYF	TGTGCCAGCTCAGAGACAGAGTCCTACGAGCAGTACTTC
TRBV2	TRBD1	15	NA	TRBJ2-2	CASRRTGGSTGELFF	TGTGCCAGCAGACGGACAGGGGGCTCCACCGGGGAGCTGTTTTTT
TRBV1	NA	16	NA	TRBJ2-5	CTSSQEFVVSKETQYF	TGCACCAGCAGCCAAGAGTTCGTGGTCTCTAAAGAGACCCAGTACTTC
TRBV28	NA	16	NA	TRBJ2-5	CASSFRGRRYQETQYF	TGTGCCAGCAGTTTCAGGGGCCGGCGGTACCAAGAGACCCAGTACTTC
TRBV29-1	NA	15	NA	TRBJ2-7	CSVDIGQTNSYEQYF	TGCAGCGTTGACATTGGACAGACTAATTCCTACGAGCAGTACTTC
TRBV5-4	TRBD2	16	NA	TRBJ2-3	CASSFSRGGAGDTQYF	TGTGCCAGCAGCTTTAGTCGGGGGGGCGCCGGGGATACGCAGTATTTT
TRBV5-6	NA	14	once	TRBJ1-1	CASSSGAANTEAFF	TGTGCCAGCAGCTCTGGAGCGGCGAACACTGAAGCTTTCTTT
TRBV6-1	NA	12	NA	TRBJ2-3	CARGAGADTQYF	TGTGCCAGGGGGGCGGGGGCAGATACGCAGTATTTT
TRBV11-3	NA	16	once	TRBJ2-7	CASSLTNLRSSYEQYF	TGTGCCAGCAGCTTAACAAATTTGCGGAGCTCCTACGAGCAGTACTTC
TRBV19	NA	15	NA	TRBJ1-5	CASSIEGRVNQPQHF	TGTGCCAGTAGTATAGAGGGCAGGGTCAATCAGCCCCAGCATTTT
TRBV2	TRBD2	17	NA	TRBJ2-2	CASSEELAGWNTGELFF	TGTGCCAGCAGTGAAGAACTAGCGGGCTGGAACACCGGGGAGCTGTTTTTT
TRBV5-4	NA	14	once	TRBJ2-3	CASSLEANTDTQYF	TGTGCCAGCAGCTTGGAAGCGAACACAGATACGCAGTATTTT
TRBV7-3	TRBD1	14	few	TRBJ1-1	CASSLGQVNTEAFF	TGTGCCAGCAGCTTAGGACAGGTGAACACTGAAGCTTTCTTT
TRBV4-2	NA	15	NA	TRBJ1-2	CASSQEAQGHYGYTF	TGTGCCAGCAGCCAAGAGGCTCAGGGGCACTATGGCTACACCTTC
TRBV29-1	TRBD1	14	NA	TRBJ2-5	CSTWGTGGRETQYF	TGCAGCACCTGGGGGACAGGGGGCCGAGAGACCCAGTACTTC
TRBV7-9	TRBD1	14	few	TRBJ2-7	CASSLGRGLDEQYF	TGTGCCAGCAGCTTAGGCAGGGGGCTCGACGAGCAGTACTTC